Listed here are 2 T cell receptor beta chains from one sample, sequenced in a study of blood T cell repertoires in COVID-19. Repertoires were generated with immunoSEQ multiplex PCR, while TCRdb's copy carries only in-frame clones and drops some. The table has about 300,000 clones, less than 85% seen once. Sequenced: peripheral blood. The receptors shown here come from a human donor with COVID-19, enrolled during active disease. The donor label of this sample is uncertain.

The chain combines TRBV7-2 with TRBJ1-2; the D is unclear. This CDR3 spans 14 amino acids. Trimming took off 2 bases at V and 8 bases at J, with 15 bases between the two ends. Per the germline V gene, CDR1 is SGHTA and CDR2 is FQGNSA. The CDR3 reads CASSLHPTGEGYTF. Here the CDR3 DNA reads TGTGCCAGCAGCTTACATCCCACCGGAGAAGGCTACACCTTC.

The CDR3 region has the DNA TGTGCCAGCAGTGAATGGGGGACACAACGGACTAATGAAAAACTGTTTTTT. This sequence encodes CASSEWGTQRTNEKLFF. This rearrangement joins TRBV2 to TRBJ1-4; D is possibly TRBD1 (6 bases). The V end was cut by 2 bases, the J end by 2 bases, with 15 bases between. The CDR3 extends over 17 amino acids. CDR1 and CDR2 (germline): SNHLY, FYNNEI.